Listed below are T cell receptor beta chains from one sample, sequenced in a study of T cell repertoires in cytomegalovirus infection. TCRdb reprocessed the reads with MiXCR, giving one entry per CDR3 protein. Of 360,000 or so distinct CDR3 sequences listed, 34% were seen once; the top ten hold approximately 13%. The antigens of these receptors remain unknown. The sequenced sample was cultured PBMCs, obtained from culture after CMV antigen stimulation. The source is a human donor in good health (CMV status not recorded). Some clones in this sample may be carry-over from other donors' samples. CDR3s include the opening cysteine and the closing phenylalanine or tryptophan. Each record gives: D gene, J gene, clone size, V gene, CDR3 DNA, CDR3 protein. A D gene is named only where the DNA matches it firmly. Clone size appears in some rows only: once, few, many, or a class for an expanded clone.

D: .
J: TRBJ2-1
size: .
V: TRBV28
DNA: TGTGCCAGCAGTACGGGGATATCCTACAATGAGCAGTTCTTC
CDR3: CASSTGISYNEQFF

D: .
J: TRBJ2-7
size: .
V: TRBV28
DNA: TGTGCCAGCAGTCCGTCGCAGGTTTCCTACGAGCAGTACTTC
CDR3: CASSPSQVSYEQYF

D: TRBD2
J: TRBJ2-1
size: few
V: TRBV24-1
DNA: TGTGCCACCTTTAGCGGGAGAGAAGGTGAGCAGTTCTTC
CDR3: CATFSGREGEQFF

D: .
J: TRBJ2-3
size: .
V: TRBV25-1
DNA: TGTGCCAGCAGTGAAGGGAGTTGGACAGATACGCAGTATTTT
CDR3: CASSEGSWTDTQYF

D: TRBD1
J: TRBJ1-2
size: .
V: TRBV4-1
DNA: TGCGCCAGCAGCCAACTGCAGGGGGCTAACTATGGCTACACCTTC
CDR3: CASSQLQGANYGYTF

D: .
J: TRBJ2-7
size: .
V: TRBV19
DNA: TGTGCCAGTAGTAGCAGGGTTAGGGGCGCCGAGCAGTACTTC
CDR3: CASSSRVRGAEQYF

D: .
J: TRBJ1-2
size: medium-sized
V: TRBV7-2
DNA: TGTGCCAGCAGCCGGGATCGCGGCATTGGTAATGGCTACACCTTC
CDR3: CASSRDRGIGNGYTF

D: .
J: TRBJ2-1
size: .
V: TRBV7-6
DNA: TGTGCTAGCAGCTTAGATGAAAACTACAATGAGCAGTTCTTC
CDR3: CASSLDENYNEQFF

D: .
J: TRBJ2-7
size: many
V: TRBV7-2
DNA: TGTGCCAGCAGCCTGGGGCAGGGTGCAGCCTACGAGCAGTACTTC
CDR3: CASSLGQGAAYEQYF

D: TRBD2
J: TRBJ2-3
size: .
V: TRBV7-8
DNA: TGTGCCAGCAGCTTAGCCCGACTAGCGGGACCCCAAGATACGCAGTATTTT
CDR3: CASSLARLAGPQDTQYF

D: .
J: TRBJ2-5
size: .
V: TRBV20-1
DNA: TGCAGTGCTAGTCGGGCTGCTACAGTTCAAGAGACCCAGTACTTC
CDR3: CSASRAATVQETQYF

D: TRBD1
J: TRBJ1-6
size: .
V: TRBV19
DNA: TGTGCCAGTAGTGGGGGGCAGGGGGCGAATTCACCCCTCCACTTT
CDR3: CASSGGQGANSPLHF

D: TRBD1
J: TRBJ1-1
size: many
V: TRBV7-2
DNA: TGTGCCAGCAGCAAAGGACAGGGGGTGTGGGGGGACACTGAAGCTTTCTTT
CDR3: CASSKGQGVWGDTEAFF

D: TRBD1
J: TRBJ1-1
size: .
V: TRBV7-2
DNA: TGTGCCAGCAGCTCGGGACAGGAAGCTTTCTTT
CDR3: CASSSGQEAFF

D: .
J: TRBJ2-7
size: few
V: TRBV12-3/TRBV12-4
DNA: TGTGCCAGCAGTCCACCAATCCTCTCCTACGAGCAGTACTTC
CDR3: CASSPPILSYEQYF